The source of this T cell receptor beta chain is a study of control samples from healthy donors and cancer patients. Some clones are missing from TCRdb's copy, which holds only in-frame ones; the method was immunoSEQ multiplex PCR. Among over 75,000 clones, around four fifths were seen once, and the ten largest hold roughly a fifth. The receptor's source is a man aged 25-45 years in good health. The sequenced sample was blood.

CDR3 sequence (DNA): TGTGCCAGCAGCTTAGACGGCTTCTCTTATGGCTACACCTTC. Protein sequence: CASSLDGFSYGYTF. This rearrangement joins TRBV11-2 to TRBJ1-2; no clear D gene. V gave up 0 bases and J gave up 5 bases, with 10 bases separating them. Germline V gives CDR1 SGHAT, CDR2 FQNNGV. This CDR3 has 14 amino acids.